Reported below is one T cell receptor (beta chain). No antigen is known for it. These data belong to a study of T cell responses to AZD1222 COVID-19 vaccine. Study background: The study pooled second doses at about 4 or about 12 weeks.

Study-level results: An increase in Spike-specific TCR breadth and depth was observed after two AZD1222 doses. A mostly white British donor set with more females was recruited, and clonal diversity was possibly underestimated. Without day 14 samples, only post-peak T cell repertoires were studied.

V gave up 0 bases and J gave up 4 bases, with 6 bases separating them. Germline CDR1 is GTSNPN and CDR2 is SVGIG (reference sequence). CDR3 length: 13 amino acids. Repertoires were generated with immunoSEQ multiplex PCR, while TCRdb's copy carries only in-frame clones and drops some. In the table there are roughly 190,000 clones, roughly 92% of which are singletons. V and J are TRBV30 and TRBJ2-2; D is perhaps TRBD1 (6 bases). The TCR was taken from an adult in good health. Source: peripheral blood, taken on day 0 of AZD1222 vaccination. The CDR3 DNA reads as TGTGCCTGGAGTGTCAGGGGCACCGGGGAGCTGTTTTTT. Translation gives CAWSVRGTGELFF.